This TCR beta chain was sequenced for a study of blood T cell repertoires in COVID-19. Study at large: From T cells, B-cell-depleted T cells, or PBMCs came the material, which was cDNA or gDNA.

The CDR3 extends over 17 amino acids. V was clipped by 2 bases and J by 0 bases, with 13 bases between them. Germline loops: CDR1 SSHAT, CDR2 FNYEAQ (reference sequence). TCRdb keeps only in-frame clones here, not all; method: immunoSEQ multiplex PCR. The table records 130,000 to 150,000 clones, 80% of them present only once. Sequences were obtained from peripheral blood. The source is a man between 65 and 85 years old who had recovered from COVID-19. This chain joins TRBV7-7 and TRBJ2-2, with D unclear. In nucleotides, the CDR3 is TGTGCCAGCAGCTTAACGTATTCAACAGCGAACACCGGGGAGCTGTTTTTT. Amino acids: CASSLTYSTANTGELFF.